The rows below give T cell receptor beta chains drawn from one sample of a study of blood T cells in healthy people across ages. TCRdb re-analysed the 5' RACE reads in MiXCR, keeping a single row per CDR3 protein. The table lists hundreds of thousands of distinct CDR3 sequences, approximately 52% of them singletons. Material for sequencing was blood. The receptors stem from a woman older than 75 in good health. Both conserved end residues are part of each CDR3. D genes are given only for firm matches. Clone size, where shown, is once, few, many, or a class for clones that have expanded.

CDR3 protein: CASSLQGGANTEAFF
CDR3 DNA: TGCGCCAGCAGCTTGCAGGGAGGGGCGAACACTGAAGCTTTCTTT
CDR3 length: 15
J gene: TRBJ1-1
clone size: few
V gene: TRBV5-1
D gene: .

CDR3 protein: CASSLTGTSGAHNTGELFF
CDR3 DNA: TGTGCCAGCAGCTTAACCGGGACTAGCGGGGCCCATAACACCGGGGAGCTGTTTTTT
CDR3 length: 19
J gene: TRBJ2-2
clone size: .
V gene: TRBV7-3
D gene: TRBD2

CDR3 protein: CASKASRNEQFF
CDR3 DNA: TGTGCCAGCAAGGCCAGCCGCAATGAGCAGTTCTTC
CDR3 length: 12
J gene: TRBJ2-1
clone size: many
V gene: TRBV6-2/TRBV6-3
D gene: .

CDR3 protein: CASSIRTADEQFF
CDR3 DNA: TGTGCCAGCAGCATTAGGACGGCGGATGAGCAGTTCTTC
CDR3 length: 13
J gene: TRBJ2-1
clone size: .
V gene: TRBV9
D gene: .

CDR3 protein: CASSLIGSALNTQYF
CDR3 DNA: TGTGCCAGCAGCTTAATTGGGTCCGCCCTAAATACGCAGTATTTT
CDR3 length: 15
J gene: TRBJ2-3
clone size: many
V gene: TRBV7-2
D gene: .

CDR3 protein: CASSRAGRKEKLFF
CDR3 DNA: TGTGCCAGCAGCCGGGCAGGGAGGAAAGAAAAACTGTTTTTT
CDR3 length: 14
J gene: TRBJ1-4
clone size: .
V gene: TRBV14
D gene: .

CDR3 protein: CASSTWPMADTQYF
CDR3 DNA: TGTGCCAGCAGTACCTGGCCCATGGCAGATACGCAGTATTTT
CDR3 length: 14
J gene: TRBJ2-3
clone size: many
V gene: TRBV6-2/TRBV6-3
D gene: .

CDR3 protein: CSVRDRGGSYEQYF
CDR3 DNA: TGCAGCGTCCGGGACAGGGGTGGGTCCTACGAGCAGTACTTC
CDR3 length: 14
J gene: TRBJ2-7
clone size: .
V gene: TRBV29-1
D gene: TRBD1

CDR3 protein: CASSTGLAGGNTGELFF
CDR3 DNA: TGCGCCAGCAGCACCGGACTAGCGGGGGGAAACACCGGGGAGCTGTTTTTT
CDR3 length: 17
J gene: TRBJ2-2
clone size: .
V gene: TRBV5-1
D gene: TRBD2

CDR3 protein: CASSQRGGNNSPLHF
CDR3 DNA: TGCGCCAGCAGCCAACGAGGGGGAAACAATTCACCCCTCCACTTT
CDR3 length: 15
J gene: TRBJ1-6
clone size: many
V gene: TRBV4-1
D gene: .

CDR3 protein: CASTPGRTQGSYNEQFF
CDR3 DNA: TGTGCCAGCACCCCTGGGAGGACACAGGGCAGCTACAATGAGCAGTTCTTC
CDR3 length: 17
J gene: TRBJ2-1
clone size: many
V gene: TRBV27
D gene: .

CDR3 protein: CASSPDRVATEAFF
CDR3 DNA: TGTGCCAGCTCACCGGACAGGGTGGCCACTGAAGCTTTCTTT
CDR3 length: 14
J gene: TRBJ1-1
clone size: .
V gene: TRBV18
D gene: TRBD1

CDR3 protein: CASSFSRNRDWTSYEQYF
CDR3 DNA: TGTGCCAGCAGCTTTAGCCGAAACCGGGACTGGACCTCCTACGAGCAGTACTTC
CDR3 length: 18
J gene: TRBJ2-7
clone size: once
V gene: TRBV7-2
D gene: .

CDR3 protein: CASSAGVPPTEAFF
CDR3 DNA: TGTGCCAGCAGTGCAGGGGTCCCGCCGACTGAAGCTTTCTTT
CDR3 length: 14
J gene: TRBJ1-1
clone size: .
V gene: TRBV2
D gene: .

CDR3 protein: CASNPTGTANNEQFF
CDR3 DNA: TGTGCCAGTAACCCAACCGGGACAGCAAACAATGAGCAGTTCTTC
CDR3 length: 15
J gene: TRBJ2-1
clone size: few
V gene: TRBV19
D gene: TRBD1

CDR3 protein: CASSLMGRNTEAFF
CDR3 DNA: TGTGCCAGCAGCCTTATGGGGAGGAACACTGAAGCTTTCTTT
CDR3 length: 14
J gene: TRBJ1-1
clone size: .
V gene: TRBV14
D gene: .

CDR3 protein: CASTERGAYSGANVLTF
CDR3 DNA: TGTGCCAGCACGGAGCGGGGGGCATACTCTGGGGCCAACGTCCTGACTTTC
CDR3 length: 17
J gene: TRBJ2-6
clone size: few
V gene: TRBV6-6
D gene: TRBD2

CDR3 protein: CSVDTQMSYGYTF
CDR3 DNA: TGCAGCGTTGACACACAAATGTCCTATGGCTACACCTTC
CDR3 length: 13
J gene: TRBJ1-2
clone size: .
V gene: TRBV29-1
D gene: .

CDR3 protein: CASSFGQGAREQYF
CDR3 DNA: TGTGCCAGCAGTTTCGGACAGGGGGCTCGCGAGCAGTACTTC
CDR3 length: 14
J gene: TRBJ2-7
clone size: few
V gene: TRBV27
D gene: TRBD1

CDR3 protein: CASSYVGIEEKLFF
CDR3 DNA: TGTGCCAGCAGTTACGTAGGGATCGAGGAAAAACTGTTTTTT
CDR3 length: 14
J gene: TRBJ1-4
clone size: many
V gene: TRBV6-6
D gene: .

CDR3 protein: CASSSTRDFQYF
CDR3 DNA: TGTGCCAGCAGCTCAACCCGGGACTTTCAGTACTTC
CDR3 length: 12
J gene: TRBJ2-4
clone size: many
V gene: TRBV7-2
D gene: .

CDR3 protein: CSVPGTGNYEQYF
CDR3 DNA: TGCAGCGTCCCGGGGACAGGGAACTACGAGCAGTACTTC
CDR3 length: 13
J gene: TRBJ2-7
clone size: .
V gene: TRBV29-1
D gene: TRBD1

CDR3 protein: CASRDRGGGETEKLFF
CDR3 DNA: TGCGCCAGCAGGGACAGGGGCGGGGGAGAAACGGAAAAACTGTTTTTT
CDR3 length: 16
J gene: TRBJ1-4
clone size: .
V gene: TRBV5-1
D gene: TRBD1

CDR3 protein: CASSGGQGLGQPQHF
CDR3 DNA: TGTGCCAGCAGTGGGGGACAGGGTCTGGGTCAGCCCCAGCATTTT
CDR3 length: 15
J gene: TRBJ1-5
clone size: many
V gene: TRBV6-1
D gene: TRBD1

CDR3 protein: CSAQGLAALSVDEQFF
CDR3 DNA: TGCAGTGCCCAAGGACTAGCGGCCTTGAGTGTCGATGAGCAGTTCTTC
CDR3 length: 16
J gene: TRBJ2-1
clone size: few
V gene: TRBV20-1
D gene: TRBD2

CDR3 protein: CSAEPGRGELFF
CDR3 DNA: TGCAGCGCTGAACCGGGACGGGGGGAGCTGTTTTTT
CDR3 length: 12
J gene: TRBJ2-2
clone size: .
V gene: TRBV29-1
D gene: .

CDR3 protein: CASGLPVSNQPQHF
CDR3 DNA: TGTGCCAGCGGTCTTCCCGTTAGCAATCAGCCCCAGCATTTT
CDR3 length: 14
J gene: TRBJ1-5
clone size: .
V gene: TRBV28
D gene: .

CDR3 protein: CSVEGTGVSSYEQYF
CDR3 DNA: TGCAGCGTTGAGGGGACAGGGGTTAGCTCCTACGAGCAGTACTTC
CDR3 length: 15
J gene: TRBJ2-7
clone size: .
V gene: TRBV29-1
D gene: TRBD1

CDR3 protein: CASSSGHGSSGANVLTF
CDR3 DNA: TGTGCCAGCAGTTCGGGACACGGGAGCTCTGGGGCCAACGTCCTGACTTTC
CDR3 length: 17
J gene: TRBJ2-6
clone size: .
V gene: TRBV6-6
D gene: .

CDR3 protein: CASKAGPYEQYF
CDR3 DNA: TGTGCCAGCAAAGCAGGACCCTACGAGCAGTACTTC
CDR3 length: 12
J gene: TRBJ2-7
clone size: once
V gene: TRBV2
D gene: .

CDR3 protein: CASSLQRTGELFF
CDR3 DNA: TGTGCCAGCAGCCTTCAACGGACCGGGGAGCTGTTTTTT
CDR3 length: 13
J gene: TRBJ2-2
clone size: .
V gene: TRBV7-2
D gene: .

CDR3 protein: CSASTDDGYTF
CDR3 DNA: TGCAGTGCTAGCACCGACGATGGCTACACCTTC
CDR3 length: 11
J gene: TRBJ1-2
clone size: .
V gene: TRBV20-1
D gene: .

CDR3 protein: CASRRSSVSSYNEQYF
CDR3 DNA: TGTGCCAGCAGACGCTCTAGCGTCTCCTCCTACAACGAGCAGTACTTC
CDR3 length: 16
J gene: TRBJ2-7
clone size: .
V gene: TRBV6-5
D gene: .

CDR3 protein: CASSPQTAPDTQYF
CDR3 DNA: TGTGCCAGCTCACCCCAAACCGCCCCAGATACGCAGTATTTT
CDR3 length: 14
J gene: TRBJ2-3
clone size: few
V gene: TRBV18
D gene: .

CDR3 protein: CASSARWGVGTDTQYF
CDR3 DNA: TGTGCCAGCAGTGCCCGATGGGGAGTGGGCACAGATACGCAGTATTTT
CDR3 length: 16
J gene: TRBJ2-3
clone size: many
V gene: TRBV6-1
D gene: .

CDR3 protein: CASSEEGGSTEAFF
CDR3 DNA: TGTGCCAGCAGCGAGGAGGGGGGGAGCACTGAAGCTTTCTTT
CDR3 length: 14
J gene: TRBJ1-1
clone size: .
V gene: TRBV9
D gene: .

CDR3 protein: CASSQGFLGTKNEQFF
CDR3 DNA: TGTGCCAGCAGCCAAGGTTTCTTAGGGACTAAAAATGAGCAGTTCTTC
CDR3 length: 16
J gene: TRBJ2-1
clone size: .
V gene: TRBV3-1
D gene: TRBD2

CDR3 protein: CASSPGTLLYTDTQYF
CDR3 DNA: TGTGCCAGCAGCCCCGGGACTTTACTTTACACAGATACGCAGTATTTT
CDR3 length: 16
J gene: TRBJ2-3
clone size: many
V gene: TRBV6-6
D gene: .

CDR3 protein: CASSLVVSPVGEQFF
CDR3 DNA: TGTGCCAGCAGCTTAGTAGTTAGCCCGGTCGGTGAGCAGTTCTTC
CDR3 length: 15
J gene: TRBJ2-1
clone size: .
V gene: TRBV7-2
D gene: .

CDR3 protein: CSAGTSGGSYNEQYF
CDR3 DNA: TGCAGTGCGGGGACTAGCGGGGGCTCCTACAATGAGCAGTACTTC
CDR3 length: 15
J gene: TRBJ2-7
clone size: .
V gene: TRBV20-1
D gene: TRBD2

CDR3 protein: CASSQDGLVTYNEQFF
CDR3 DNA: TGTGCCAGCAGCCAAGACGGCCTAGTGACTTACAATGAGCAGTTCTTC
CDR3 length: 16
J gene: TRBJ2-1
clone size: .
V gene: TRBV3-1
D gene: .

CDR3 protein: CASSPRDRVNEQYF
CDR3 DNA: TGTGCCAGCAGCCCCCGGGACAGGGTCAATGAGCAGTACTTC
CDR3 length: 14
J gene: TRBJ2-5
clone size: .
V gene: TRBV3-1
D gene: TRBD1

CDR3 protein: CASSLAFGSEQYF
CDR3 DNA: TGCGCCAGCAGCTTGGCCTTCGGCAGCGAGCAGTACTTC
CDR3 length: 13
J gene: TRBJ2-7
clone size: many
V gene: TRBV5-1
D gene: .

CDR3 protein: CSARYGTEQFF
CDR3 DNA: TGCAGTGCTAGATACGGGACAGAGCAGTTCTTC
CDR3 length: 11
J gene: TRBJ2-1
clone size: .
V gene: TRBV20-1
D gene: .